This TCR beta chain emerged from a study of blood T cell repertoires in COVID-19. The study recruited exposed participants who had met a COVID-19 case within 2 weeks before entry. This clone was picked up one time. Trimming pared 0 bases from V and 1 base from J, leaving 7 bases between. This CDR3 region has 14 residues. Germline lookup yields CDR1 MNHEY and CDR2 SVGAGI. The protocol was immunoSEQ multiplex PCR, while the TCRdb copy is restricted to in-frame clones and leaves out a portion. The sample lists about 250,000 clones, 83% occurring once. The clonotype originates from a woman between 40 and 50 years old who had been exposed to COVID-19. Sequencing was done on a sample of PBMCs or T cells enriched from blood (not recorded which). The chain combines TRBV6-5 with TRBJ2-7; D is possibly TRBD1 (6 bases). CDR3 in DNA: TGTGCCAGCAGTTACTCCGGACAGTCCTACGAGCAGTACTTC. Translation: CASSYSGQSYEQYF.